One T cell receptor (beta chain) is described in this entry. Antigen: not known. V dropped 5 bases and J dropped 1 base, with 14 bases sitting between them. Germline CDR1 and CDR2: SGHAT and FQNNGV. The CDR3 has 15 amino acids. This sample was included in a study of cytomegalovirus exposure and HLA in healthy donors. Regarding the study as a whole: The authors listed around 150 TCR beta chains as cytomegalovirus-associated. In a later analysis, compared with equally common non-associated chains, HLA-associated beta chains were more expanded.

The PCR made use of 60 Vbeta and 13 Jbeta primers. Some clones are missing from TCRdb's copy, which holds only in-frame ones; the method was immunoSEQ multiplex PCR. The profile shows 100,000 to 150,000 clones, approximately 71% of them singletons. The clonotype originates from a woman aged 55-69 years in good health and CMV-seronegative. Sequencing was carried out using PBMCs. This sequence joins TRBV11-2 and TRBJ1-1; the D gene is possibly TRBD1 (5 bases). The CDR3 bases are TGTGCCAGCAGCGGTCAGGGTTCGGGGAACACTGAAGCTTTCTTT. Residues: CASSGQGSGNTEAFF.